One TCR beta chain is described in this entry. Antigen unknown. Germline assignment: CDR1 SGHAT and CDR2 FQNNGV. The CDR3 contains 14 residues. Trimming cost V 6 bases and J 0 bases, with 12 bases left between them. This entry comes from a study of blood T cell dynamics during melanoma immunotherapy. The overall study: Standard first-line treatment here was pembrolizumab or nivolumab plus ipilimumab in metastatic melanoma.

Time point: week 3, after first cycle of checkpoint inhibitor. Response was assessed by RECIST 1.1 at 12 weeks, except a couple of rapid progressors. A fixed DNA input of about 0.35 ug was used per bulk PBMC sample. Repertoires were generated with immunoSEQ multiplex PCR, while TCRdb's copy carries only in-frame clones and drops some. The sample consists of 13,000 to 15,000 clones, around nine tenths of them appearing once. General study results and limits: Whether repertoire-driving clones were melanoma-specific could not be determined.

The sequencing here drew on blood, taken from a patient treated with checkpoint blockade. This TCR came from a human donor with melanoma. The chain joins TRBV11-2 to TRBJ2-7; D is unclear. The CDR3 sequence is CASRNTRASYEQYF. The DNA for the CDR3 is TGTGCCAGCAGGAACACCCGAGCCTCCTACGAGCAGTACTTC.